A selection of T cell receptor beta chains follows, all from one sample in a study of Graves' ophthalmopathy and Graves' hyperthyroidism. Each CDR3 protein gets one entry after TCRdb re-called the multiplex PCR reads with MiXCR. Counted here are about 340,000 distinct CDR3 sequences, 17% occurring once; the ten biggest clones make up over 9%. Sequenced: peripheral blood. The receptors were gathered from an adult man with Graves' ophthalmopathy. CDR3s include the opening cysteine and the closing phenylalanine or tryptophan. A D gene is named only where the DNA matches it firmly. The listing skips clone size in some rows; elsewhere it reads once, few, many or a size class.

clone size,J gene,V gene,D gene,CDR3 protein,CDR3 DNA
many,TRBJ1-1,TRBV10-3,NA,CAISSGVRAEAFF,TGTGCCATCAGTTCAGGGGTGAGGGCTGAAGCTTTCTTT
many,TRBJ2-7,TRBV12-5,TRBD2,CASGSGGRPDRSSYEQYF,TGTGCTAGTGGTTCCGGCGGGAGGCCCGATAGGAGCTCCTACGAGCAGTACTTC
many,TRBJ2-7,TRBV7-2,TRBD1,CASSLFRGPYEQYF,TGTGCCAGCAGCTTATTCAGGGGGCCCTACGAGCAGTACTTC
many,TRBJ1-3,TRBV20-1,NA,CSARYSGNTIYF,TGCAGTGCTAGATACTCTGGAAACACCATATATTTT
few,TRBJ2-7,TRBV11-2,NA,CASSLEGRDYEQYF,TGTGCCAGCAGCTTAGAGGGCAGGGACTACGAGCAGTACTTC
many,TRBJ2-7,TRBV15,TRBD2,CATSRASGGTYSLYEQYF,TGTGCCACCAGCAGAGCTAGCGGGGGGACCTATAGCTTGTACGAGCAGTACTTC
many,TRBJ2-5,TRBV6-1,TRBD2,CASERDGETQYF,TGTGCCAGCGAGCGGGATGGGGAGACCCAGTACTTC
NA,TRBJ2-5,TRBV6-1,NA,CASSEQGPWETQYF,TGTGCCAGCAGTGAACAGGGACCGTGGGAGACCCAGTACTTC
many,TRBJ2-5,TRBV11-2,NA,CASSSTARGETQYF,TGTGCCAGCAGCTCCACAGCACGGGGAGAGACCCAGTACTTC
NA,TRBJ2-7,TRBV6-2/TRBV6-3,NA,CAASQIPSYEQYF,TGTGCCGCCTCCCAGATCCCCTCCTACGAGCAGTACTTC
NA,TRBJ2-7,TRBV27,TRBD2,CASSVGTSGAYEQYF,TGTGCCAGCAGTGTTGGGACTAGCGGGGCCTACGAGCAGTACTTC
few,TRBJ1-5,TRBV20-1,NA,CSARVDSAQPQLF,TGCAGTGCTAGAGTGGACAGTGCCCAGCCCCAGCTTTTT
NA,TRBJ2-5,TRBV20-1,TRBD1,CSASDRAPETQYF,TGCAGTGCTAGTGACAGGGCCCCAGAGACCCAGTACTTC
many,TRBJ2-5,TRBV7-8,NA,CASSLVLSETQYF,TGTGCCAGCAGCTTAGTTCTCTCGGAGACCCAGTACTTC
NA,TRBJ1-1,TRBV19,NA,CASSPLRENTEAFF,TGTGCCAGTAGCCCCCTTCGTGAGAACACTGAAGCTTTCTTT
many,TRBJ1-5,TRBV20-1,TRBD1,CSASLGGDSQPQHF,TGCAGTGCTAGCCTTGGAGGGGACAGTCAGCCCCAGCATTTT
many,TRBJ1-2,TRBV5-6,TRBD1,CASTRTGRHYGYTF,TGTGCCAGCACCCGGACAGGGAGGCACTATGGCTACACCTTC
many,TRBJ1-1,TRBV30,NA,CAWEMGGAAFF,TGTGCCTGGGAAATGGGGGGAGCGGCTTTCTTT
many,TRBJ2-7,TRBV2,NA,CASTPSYEQYF,TGTGCCAGCACCCCCAGCTACGAGCAGTACTTC
many,TRBJ1-5,TRBV30,TRBD1,CAWSPPGQTYQPQHF,TGTGCCTGGAGCCCACCGGGACAGACCTATCAGCCCCAGCATTTT
few,TRBJ2-5,TRBV6-2/TRBV6-3,NA,CASSYASTRTQYF,TGTGCCAGCAGTTACGCATCCACGCGGACCCAGTACTTC
many,TRBJ2-5,TRBV7-9,TRBD1,CASSLFGTEETQYF,TGTGCCAGCAGCTTGTTCGGGACAGAAGAGACCCAGTACTTC
many,TRBJ2-4,TRBV6-2/TRBV6-3,NA,CASHLGSVAKNIQYF,TGTGCCAGCCATCTTGGGTCGGTGGCCAAAAACATTCAGTACTTC
NA,TRBJ2-5,TRBV20-1,TRBD1,CSARELTGVDETQYF,TGCAGTGCTAGAGAACTCACAGGGGTAGATGAGACCCAGTACTTC
many,TRBJ2-7,TRBV6-1,NA,CASSEDLGAYEQYF,TGTGCCAGCAGTGAAGATTTGGGAGCCTACGAGCAGTACTTC
many,TRBJ1-5,TRBV28,TRBD1,CASSFRDRDNQPQHF,TGTGCCAGCAGTTTCAGGGACAGGGACAATCAGCCCCAGCATTTT
NA,TRBJ1-1,TRBV10-3,NA,CAIRQTQNTEAFF,TGTGCCATCAGACAGACACAGAACACTGAAGCTTTCTTT
many,TRBJ1-1,TRBV29-1,NA,CSVPALGSTEAFF,TGCAGCGTTCCCGCCCTAGGGAGTACTGAAGCTTTCTTT
many,TRBJ1-5,TRBV19,TRBD1,CASDRGGNQPQHF,TGTGCCAGTGACAGGGGTGGCAATCAGCCCCAGCATTTT
NA,TRBJ2-7,TRBV6-5,NA,CASSYSLDSSYEQYF,TGTGCCAGCAGTTACTCTCTCGACAGCTCCTACGAGCAGTACTTC
many,TRBJ2-7,TRBV7-8,NA,CASSLAPYYEQYF,TGTGCCAGCAGCTTAGCTCCCTACTACGAGCAGTACTTC
few,TRBJ2-7,TRBV9,NA,CASSSGLSRGPYEQYF,TGTGCCAGCAGCTCTGGTTTATCGCGGGGACCCTACGAGCAGTACTTC
many,TRBJ2-7,TRBV20-1,NA,CSAKGDRGLIYEQYF,TGCAGTGCTAAAGGCGATCGGGGGCTCATCTACGAGCAGTACTTC
NA,TRBJ1-5,TRBV6-2/TRBV6-3,NA,CASTPRAGNQPQHF,TGTGCCAGCACTCCCCGAGCTGGGAATCAGCCCCAGCATTTT
many,TRBJ2-2,TRBV5-1,NA,CASSLRADNTGELFF,TGCGCCAGCAGCTTGAGGGCAGATAACACCGGGGAGCTGTTTTTT
many,TRBJ1-2,TRBV19,TRBD1,CASSFGDSRSEYYGYTF,TGTGCCAGTAGTTTTGGGGACAGCCGGTCCGAATACTATGGCTACACCTTC
many,TRBJ1-4,TRBV30,NA,CAWNRVHEKLFF,TGTGCCTGGAATCGAGTTCACGAAAAACTGTTTTTT
many,TRBJ2-7,TRBV4-2,TRBD2,CASSLRSGGEQYF,TGTGCCAGCAGCCTTCGCAGCGGGGGAGAGCAGTACTTC
NA,TRBJ2-5,TRBV6-2/TRBV6-3,NA,CASSTGGGETQYF,TGTGCCAGCAGCACAGGGGGGGGAGAGACCCAGTACTTC
NA,TRBJ2-4,TRBV7-2,NA,CASSQGGSKNIQYF,TGTGCCAGCAGCCAAGGGGGGTCCAAAAACATTCAGTACTTC
many,TRBJ1-2,TRBV4-1,NA,CASSQVGGGAPNYGYTF,TGCGCCAGCAGCCAAGTGGGCGGGGGGGCCCCTAACTATGGCTACACCTTC
many,TRBJ2-7,TRBV27,TRBD2,CASSLSIGLAFGEQYF,TGTGCCAGCAGTTTATCGATCGGACTAGCGTTTGGCGAGCAGTACTTC
NA,TRBJ1-5,TRBV6-2/TRBV6-3,TRBD1,CASSYGRGLGQPQHF,TGTGCCAGCAGTTACGGAAGGGGGCTCGGACAGCCCCAGCATTTT
many,TRBJ1-3,TRBV5-1,TRBD1,CASSARQGNTIYF,TGCGCCAGCAGCGCCCGACAGGGGAACACCATATATTTT
few,TRBJ2-5,TRBV4-2,NA,CASSQERTVETQYF,TGTGCCAGCAGCCAAGAGAGGACAGTGGAGACCCAGTACTTC
many,TRBJ2-5,TRBV6-1,TRBD2,CASTGVGTSGTQYF,TGTGCCAGCACCGGGGTAGGGACTAGCGGTACCCAGTACTTC
many,TRBJ2-7,TRBV7-8,NA,CASSAGPGRGGQYEQYF,TGTGCCAGCAGCGCGGGGCCAGGAAGGGGCGGGCAATACGAGCAGTACTTC
NA,TRBJ1-5,TRBV7-8,NA,CASSPVGSLGNQPQHF,TGTGCCAGCAGCCCCGTGGGGAGTTTGGGCAATCAGCCCCAGCATTTT
many,TRBJ1-3,TRBV6-5,TRBD1,CATLQQTGQGSGNTIYF,TGTGCCACCCTGCAACAAACGGGACAGGGATCCGGAAACACCATATATTTT
many,TRBJ1-5,TRBV30,TRBD1,CAWSGTGEPQHF,TGTGCCTGGAGTGGAACAGGGGAGCCCCAGCATTTT
many,TRBJ1-5,TRBV6-5,NA,CASSSPRGGNQPQHF,TGTGCCAGCAGTTCCCCTCGTGGGGGCAATCAGCCCCAGCATTTT
many,TRBJ2-7,TRBV2,TRBD2,CASTQGLGRAYEQYF,TGTGCCAGCACCCAAGGACTAGGGAGGGCCTACGAGCAGTACTTC
NA,TRBJ1-1,TRBV6-5,NA,CASSWLLNTEAFF,TGTGCCAGCAGTTGGCTCCTGAACACTGAAGCTTTCTTT
NA,TRBJ2-5,TRBV6-1,NA,CASSEAPVKIEETQYF,TGTGCCAGCAGTGAAGCGCCGGTAAAAATTGAGGAGACCCAGTACTTC
many,TRBJ1-2,TRBV20-1,NA,CSARGPDLYGYTF,TGCAGTGCTAGAGGGCCGGACCTCTATGGCTACACCTTC
many,TRBJ1-5,TRBV7-3,NA,CASSRTQPQHF,TGTGCCAGCAGCCGAACGCAGCCCCAGCATTTT
many,TRBJ2-5,TRBV6-5,NA,CASTRFSGRQETQYF,TGTGCCAGCACACGGTTTTCGGGGCGTCAAGAGACCCAGTACTTC
few,TRBJ1-5,TRBV2,NA,CASRSDRPSNQPQHF,TGTGCCAGCAGGAGCGACAGGCCCAGCAATCAGCCCCAGCATTTT
NA,TRBJ2-1,TRBV28,TRBD1,CAIQRKGGSYEQFF,TGTGCCATCCAAAGGAAAGGGGGCTCCTACGAGCAGTTCTTC